One and the same sample provided the 25 T cell receptor beta chains below, sequenced in a study of cytomegalovirus exposure and HLA in healthy donors. The study ran its PCR with 60 Vbeta and 13 Jbeta primers. The repertoire was sequenced with immunoSEQ multiplex PCR; TCRdb's copy has only in-frame clones and lacks some. The profile shows more than 95,000 clones, roughly three quarters of them singletons. Material: PBMCs. These receptors came from a woman aged 40-49 years in good health and CMV-seronegative.

The chain employs TRBV27 and TRBJ1-1, with D unresolved. The CDR3 runs 11 residues. The V gene's germline CDR1 is MNHEY and CDR2 SMNVEV (reference sequence). V lost 6 bases and J lost 3, with 5 bases in between. CDR3 sequence reads: CASRGYTEAFF. CDR3 sequence (DNA): TGTGCCAGCAGGGGCTACACTGAAGCTTTCTTT.

V usage is TRBV30 and J usage is TRBJ2-5, with a possible D match to TRBD1 (6 bases). Between the trimmed V and J ends, which lost 0 bases and 13 bases, there was a span of 18 bases. The length of the CDR3 is 13 residues. Germline V gene data show CDR1 as GTSNPN and CDR2 as SVGIG (reference sequence). CDR3 nucleotides: TGTGCCTGGAGTGTACTGGGGGCTACGGCCCTGTACTTC. Amino acids: CAWSVLGATALYF.

This rearrangement joins TRBV6-5 to TRBJ2-3; TRBD2 is a possible D gene (5 bases). V lost 5 bases and J 0 bases, leaving 12 bases between the germline ends. CDR3 length: 15 amino acids. The V gene's germline CDR1 is MNHEY and CDR2 SVGAGI. Here the CDR3 reads CASSQEGSSTDTQYF. CDR3 nucleotides: TGTGCCAGCAGTCAAGAGGGCTCTAGCACAGATACGCAGTATTTT.

In DNA form, the CDR3 reads TGCGCCAGCAGCCCAGGGGCGCACTACGAGCAGTACTTC. Protein sequence: CASSPGAHYEQYF. This chain uses TRBV4-3 with TRBJ2-7; tentative D call: TRBD1 (6 bases). Germline CDR1 LGHNA, CDR2 YSLEER. V lost 4 bases and J lost 3, with 10 bases in between. CDR3 size: 13 residues.

This rearrangement joins TRBV10-3 to TRBJ1-2, with TRBD1 matching 7 bases. Germline-derived CDR1 and CDR2 are ENHRY and SYGVKD. After removal of 2 bases from V and 4 bases from J, the junction contained 10 bases not matched to a gene. The CDR3 extends over 16 amino acids. CDR3 nucleotide sequence: TGTGCCATCAGTGAGCCATTACTGACAGGGATCTATGGCTACACCTTC. Its protein product is CAISEPLLTGIYGYTF.

The CDR3 is CASSPFSGDGYTF. CDR3 DNA: TGCGCCAGCAGCCCCTTTTCGGGGGATGGCTACACCTTC. The V and J genes are TRBV4-1 and TRBJ1-2, with D tentatively TRBD1 (5 bases). The CDR3 sequence is 13 residues long. Germline V lookup: CDR1 MGHRA, CDR2 YSYEKL. Trimming cost V 4 bases and J 6 bases, with 12 bases left between them.

V gene TRBV4-2 combines with J gene TRBJ1-1; D is ambiguous. The germline V gene has CDR1 LGHNA and CDR2 YNFKEQ. This CDR3 comprises 13 residues. Trimming removed 0 bases from V and 4 bases from J, with 6 bases in between. The chain's CDR3 is CASSQDLRTEAFF. In DNA, the CDR3 is TGTGCCAGCAGCCAAGATCTACGCACTGAAGCTTTCTTT.

V and J are TRBV2 and TRBJ2-5, with TRBD1 matching 10 bases. Germline trimming cut 1 base from V and 5 bases from J; bases unmatched to any gene: 4. From germline, CDR1 is SNHLY and CDR2 FYNNEI. The CDR3 has 15 amino acids. CDR3: CASSEEGQGWETQYF. The CDR3, as DNA: TGTGCCAGCAGTGAAGAGGGACAGGGGTGGGAGACCCAGTACTTC. Looking up the rest from reference TRBV2 and TRBJ2-5 gives the full variable domain: EPEVTQTPSHQVTQMGQEVILRCVPISNHLYFYWYRQILGQKVEFLVSFYNNEISEKSEIFDDQFSVERPDGSNFTLKIRSTKLEDSAMYFCASSEEGQGWETQYFGPGTRLLVL.

A word on this clone: Germline is not matched at one junction end, which may reflect a read error. The chain joins TRBV7-8 to TRBJ1-2; the D is unclear. The V gene's germline CDR1 is SGHVS and CDR2 FQNEAQ. The CDR3 extends over 13 amino acids. The CDR3 loop reads CASSLGLNYGYTF. For the CDR3, the DNA is TGTGCCAGCAGCTTAGGACTCAACTACGGCTACACCTTC.

Only one count was recorded for this clone. The genes are TRBV2 and TRBJ1-3; 7 bases are a match to TRBD1. The V and J ends lost 6 bases and 7 bases, in that order; junction bases with no gene match: 9. CDR1 is SNHLY and CDR2 is FYNNEI in the germline V gene. The length of the CDR3 is 14 residues. The CDR3 region has the DNA TGTGCCAGCAGAGGGGAGACAGGGACGAACACCATATATTTT. Encoded protein: CASRGETGTNTIYF.

The chain has TRBV28 and TRBJ2-7, with 10 nucleotides matching TRBD2. This CDR3 is 17 amino acids long. V lost 7 bases to trimming and J lost 2 bases; unmatched junction nucleotides: 14. Germline V gene lookup returns CDR1 MDHEN and CDR2 SYDVKM. The CDR3 bases are TGTGCCAGCACCCTCCCTGGGGCTAGCGGGAGTCCCTACGAGCAGTACTTC. It codes for CASTLPGASGSPYEQYF. The entire variable domain, with the rest obtained from reference TRBV28 and TRBJ2-7, is as follows: DVKVTQSSRYLVKRTGEKVFLECVQDMDHENMFWYRQDPGLGLRLIYFSYDVKMKEKGDIPEGYSVSREKKERFSLILESASTNQTSMYLCASTLPGASGSPYEQYFGPGTRLTVT.

V and J are TRBV15 and TRBJ2-1, with TRBD1 matching 9 bases. The V gene end was trimmed by 5 bases and the J gene end by 1 base; junction bases not matched to a gene: 6. From germline, CDR1 is LNHNV and CDR2 YYDKDF (reference sequence). The CDR3 sequence is 16 residues long. Here the CDR3 reads CATSARDRGSYNEQFF. The DNA for the CDR3 is TGTGCCACCAGCGCCCGAGACAGGGGGTCCTACAATGAGCAGTTCTTC.

The chain joins TRBV6-5 to TRBJ1-1, with D maybe TRBD1 (5 bases). V dropped 6 bases and J dropped 4 bases, with 9 bases sitting between them. The CDR3 is made up of 12 amino acids. Germline V lookup: CDR1 MNHEY, CDR2 SVGAGI. CDR3 protein: CASRRQPTEAFF. CDR3 DNA sequence: TGTGCCAGCAGGCGACAGCCCACTGAAGCTTTCTTT.

The chain recombines TRBV7-2 with TRBJ2-1, with 14 bases aligning to TRBD2. This CDR3 comprises 16 residues. V was clipped by 1 base and J by 6 bases; unmatched bases: 2. Germline V gene sequence: CDR1 SGHTA, CDR2 FQGNSA. This CDR3 reads CASSLGLAGGFNEQFF. The CDR3, as DNA: TGTGCCAGCAGCTTAGGACTAGCGGGAGGGTTCAATGAGCAGTTCTTC.

This clone was seen more than once but under ten times. This chain links TRBV6-5 with TRBJ1-2, with D possibly being TRBD1 (5 bases). The CDR3 totals 15 residues. V lost 7 bases, J lost 5 bases, and 20 bases lay in between. The V gene's germline CDR1 is MNHEY and CDR2 SVGAGI. The CDR3 DNA is TGTGCCAGCACCGACCCGGGGCGGGACGCTTATGGCTACACCTTC. Protein product: CASTDPGRDAYGYTF.

The chain links TRBV7-9 to TRBJ2-1; 8 nucleotides line up with TRBD2. Trimming cost V 1 base and J 4 bases; bases outside gene matches: 3. Germline V gives CDR1 SEHNR, CDR2 FQNEAQ (reference sequence). The CDR3 is made up of 15 amino acids. CDR3 coding DNA: TGTGCCAGCAGCTTAGTCAGCGGGAGATACAATGAGCAGTTCTTC. Translation gives CASSLVSGRYNEQFF.

This chain connects TRBV29-1 to TRBJ2-2; TRBD1 matches 8 bases. The CDR3 has 14 amino acids. The germline V gene encodes CDR1 SQVTM and CDR2 ANQGSEA. The ends lost 7 bases at V and 2 bases at J; junction bases unmatched: 6. The CDR3 bases are TGCAGCGCAAGACAGGGGAGCAACACCGGGGAGCTGTTTTTT. Translating it yields CSARQGSNTGELFF.

The chain is built from TRBV28 and TRBJ1-1, with TRBD1 identical over 9 bases. Germline lookup yields CDR1 MDHEN and CDR2 SYDVKM. Germline trimming cut 5 bases from V and 2 bases from J; bases unmatched to any gene: 3. The CDR3 totals 14 residues. The CDR3 loop reads CASSLQGANTEAFF. The CDR3 DNA sequence: TGTGCCAGCAGTCTACAGGGGGCTAACACTGAAGCTTTCTTT.

The chain is built from TRBV7-8 and TRBJ1-1; no clear D. CDR3 length: 17 amino acids. In germline, CDR1 is SGHVS, CDR2 FQNEAQ. V was clipped by 0 bases and J by 0 bases, with 14 bases between them. The CDR3 DNA reads as TGTGCCAGCAGCTTAGCCGGGGAGTGGGTGTTGAACACTGAAGCTTTCTTT. Translating gives CASSLAGEWVLNTEAFF.

This chain links TRBV11-2 with TRBJ2-7; TRBD2 aligns across 11 bases. From germline, CDR1 is SGHAT and CDR2 FQNNGV. The V segment lost 2 bases and the J segment 1 base; nucleotides outside the gene matches: 7. This CDR3 spans 17 amino acids. CDR3 sequence reads: CASSLMGGTSGSYEQYF. The CDR3 region has the DNA TGTGCCAGCAGCTTAATGGGGGGGACTAGCGGATCCTACGAGCAGTACTTC.

The V and J genes are TRBV19 and TRBJ2-1; 13 positions match TRBD2. Trimming at V came to 0 bases and at J to 7 bases, leaving 6 bases not matched to a gene. The CDR3 has 17 amino acids. From germline, CDR1 is LNHDA and CDR2 SQIVND (reference sequence). The CDR3: CASSIDSGTSGKNEQFF. In DNA form, the CDR3 reads TGTGCCAGTAGTATAGATTCCGGGACTAGCGGGAAGAATGAGCAGTTCTTC.

This clone was seen more than once but under ten times. The gene calls are TRBV7-9 and TRBJ1-1; no clear D gene. V was clipped by 5 bases and J by 0 bases, with 7 bases between them. Germline-derived CDR1 and CDR2 are SEHNR and FQNEAQ (reference sequence). This CDR3 is built from 13 residues. CDR3 DNA sequence: TGTGCCAGCAGCGAGACTCTGAACACTGAAGCTTTCTTT. It codes for CASSETLNTEAFF. The whole variable domain, remainder taken from reference TRBV7-9 and TRBJ1-1, is DTGVSQNPRHKITKRGQNVTFRCDPISEHNRLYWYRQTLGQGPEFLTYFQNEAQLEKSRLLSDRFSAERPKGSFSTLEIQRTEQGDSAMYLCASSETLNTEAFFGQGTRLTVV.

This clone has more than one count but fewer than ten. The chain combines TRBV4-3 with TRBJ1-4, with D possibly TRBD1 on 6 matching bases. This CDR3 region has 15 residues. CDR1 and CDR2 from the germline V gene are LGHNA and YSLEER. V was pared by 4 bases and J by 8 bases, with 17 bases between. The CDR3 region is CASSPGQRSEEKLFF. CDR3 DNA: TGCGCCAGCAGCCCTGGACAGCGTTCGGAGGAAAAACTGTTTTTT.

The chain carries TRBV28 and TRBJ1-1; 7 bases agree with TRBD1. This CDR3 is 15 amino acids long. Looked up from germline, CDR1 is MDHEN and CDR2 is SYDVKM. The V and J ends lost 2 bases and 0 bases, in that order; junction bases with no gene match: 3. CDR3 sequence (DNA): TGTGCCAGCAGTTTACGCGGGACAGTGAACACTGAAGCTTTCTTT. Translating it yields CASSLRGTVNTEAFF.

The rearrangement joins TRBV5-1 to TRBJ1-2, with TRBD1 matching over 11 bases. After removal of 0 bases from V and 4 bases from J, the junction contained 5 bases not matched to a gene. Germline values: CDR1 SGHRS, CDR2 YFSETQ. There are 16 residues in the CDR3. The CDR3 spells CASSLVGQGDPYGYTF. The CDR3 DNA follows: TGCGCCAGCAGCTTGGTGGGACAGGGGGATCCCTATGGCTACACCTTC.